Included here is one T cell receptor beta chain sequence, with context. Its specificity is unknown. This entry comes from a study of Ad26.COV2.S vaccination and SARS-CoV-2 variants. General study points: Reported post-vaccination CD8+ and CD4+ T cell responses to spike showed substantial breadth. Non-spike TCR breadth showed similarity between vaccine and placebo recipients. Vaccine recipients had higher spike-specific TCR breadth than placebo recipients.

The repertoire was sequenced with immunoSEQ multiplex PCR; TCRdb's copy has only in-frame clones and lacks some. The data hold roughly 180,000 clones, with roughly 85% observed a single time. The length of the CDR3 is 11 residues. V dropped 6 bases and J dropped 9 bases, with 11 bases sitting between them. The sample was peripheral blood, taken after recovery from COVID-19. V usage is TRBV12-3 or TRBV12-4 and J usage is TRBJ2-5; D is perhaps TRBD2 (5 bases). The TCR originated in a human donor who had recovered from COVID-19. The CDR3 DNA is TGTGCCAGCAGGATGGGAGTGGCCCAGTACTTC. This codes for CASRMGVAQYF.